Below are 7 T cell receptor beta chains sequenced from a single sample in a study of blood T cell repertoires in COVID-19. Profiled with immunoSEQ multiplex PCR; TCRdb holds only in-frame clones, not every one. Of about 440,000 clones listed, around 90% are singletons. The sequencing input was PBMCs or T cells enriched from blood (not recorded which). The receptor source for this set is a woman between 18 and 30 years old with acute COVID-19.

The chain employs TRBV7-2 and TRBJ2-5, with 13 bases that match TRBD2. CDR1 is SGHTA, CDR2 FQGNSA, per germline. J was trimmed by 5 bases and V by 4 bases; bases with no gene match: 10. This CDR3 comprises 17 residues. The CDR3 DNA sequence: TGTGCCAGCAGCTATCACGGGGGACTAGCGGGATGGGAGACCCAGTACTTC. Translating gives CASSYHGGLAGWETQYF.

This clone was seen once. The chain carries TRBV30 and TRBJ2-5; D is perhaps TRBD2 (6 bases). Germline CDR1 and CDR2: GTSNPN and SVGIG (reference sequence). V lost 3 bases, J lost 5 bases, and 22 bases lay in between. The CDR3 is made up of 16 amino acids. The CDR3, as DNA: TGTGCCTGGAGGCCAAGCACTAGCTCCCCCAGGGAGACCCAGTACTTC. This codes for CAWRPSTSSPRETQYF.

This chain links TRBV9 with TRBJ2-7; possible D gene TRBD1, 6 bases. The germline V gene encodes CDR1 SGDLS and CDR2 YYNGEE. This CDR3 has 16 amino acids. V was clipped by 0 bases and J by 7 bases, with 20 bases between them. Written as DNA, the CDR3 is TGTGCCAGCAGCGTAGACCCCCGGGACACCTCTAGGGAGCAGTACTTC. It translates to CASSVDPRDTSREQYF.

The chain has TRBV11-2 and TRBJ2-5; D is possibly TRBD2 (6 bases). Trimming pared 5 bases from V and 4 bases from J, leaving 14 bases between. This CDR3 region has 14 residues. The germline CDR1 and CDR2 sequences are SGHAT and FQNNGV. CDR3 loop: CASSPSVVGETQYF. Written as DNA, the CDR3 is TGTGCCAGCAGCCCTAGCGTAGTGGGAGAGACCCAGTACTTC. Full variable domain (rest looked up from reference TRBV11-2 and TRBJ2-5): EAGVAQSPRYKIIEKRQSVAFWCNPISGHATLYWYQQILGQGPKLLIQFQNNGVVDDSQLPKDRFSAERLKGVDSTLKIQPAKLEDSAVYLCASSPSVVGETQYFGPGTRLLVL.

This chain connects TRBV18 to TRBJ1-2; 8 nucleotides agree with TRBD1. This CDR3 has 15 amino acids. Germline CDR1 and CDR2: KGHSH and LQKENI. Unmatched junction bases numbered 9, after V lost 3 bases and J lost 6 bases. CDR3 loop: CASSPGQGGVNGYTF. The CDR3 region has the DNA TGTGCCAGCTCACCCGGACAGGGAGGGGTGAATGGCTACACCTTC.

This clone turned up a few times. V is TRBV6-2 or TRBV6-3 and J is TRBJ1-5, with D possibly TRBD1 on 6 matching bases. The germline V gene has CDR1 MNHEY and CDR2 SVGEGT. The CDR3 runs to 15 residues. Trimming took 6 bases from V and 3 from J, leaving 15 bases between them. CDR3 bases: TGTGCCAGCAGCCGTCCGGGGGGGCACAATCAGCCCCAGCATTTT. It encodes CASSRPGGHNQPQHF.

This chain connects TRBV15 to TRBJ1-5, with unresolved D. The CDR3 totals 16 residues. Trimming left V 5 bases short and J 0 bases short, with 14 bases between. Germline lookup yields CDR1 LNHNV and CDR2 YYDKDF (reference sequence). CDR3 region: CATSGRHFNSNQPQHF. CDR3 in DNA: TGTGCCACCAGCGGAAGACATTTCAATAGCAATCAGCCCCAGCATTTT.